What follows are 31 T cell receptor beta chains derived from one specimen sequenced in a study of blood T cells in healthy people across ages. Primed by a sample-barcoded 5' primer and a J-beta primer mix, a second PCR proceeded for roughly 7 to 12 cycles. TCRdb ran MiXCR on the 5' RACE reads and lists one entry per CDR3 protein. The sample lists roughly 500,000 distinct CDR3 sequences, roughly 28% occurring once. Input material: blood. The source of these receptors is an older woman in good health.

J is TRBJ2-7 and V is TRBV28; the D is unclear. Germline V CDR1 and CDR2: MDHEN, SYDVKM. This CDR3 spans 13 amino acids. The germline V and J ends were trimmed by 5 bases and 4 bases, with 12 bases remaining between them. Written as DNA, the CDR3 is TGTGCCAGCAGTCCCCCCCCCCTTTACGAGCAGTACTTC. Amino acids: CASSPPPLYEQYF.

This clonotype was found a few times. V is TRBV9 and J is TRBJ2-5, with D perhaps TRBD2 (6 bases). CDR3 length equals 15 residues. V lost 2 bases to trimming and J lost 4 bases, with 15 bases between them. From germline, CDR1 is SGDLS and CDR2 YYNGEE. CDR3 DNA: TGTGCCAGCAGCGTCGCGGCGGGGAACAGAGAGACCCAGTACTTC. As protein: CASSVAAGNRETQYF.

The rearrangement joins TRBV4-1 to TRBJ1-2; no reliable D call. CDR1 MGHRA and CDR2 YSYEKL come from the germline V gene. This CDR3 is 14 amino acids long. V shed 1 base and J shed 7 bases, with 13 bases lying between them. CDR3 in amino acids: CASSQVGKTSGYTF. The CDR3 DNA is TGCGCCAGCAGCCAAGTAGGAAAAACCAGTGGCTACACCTTC.

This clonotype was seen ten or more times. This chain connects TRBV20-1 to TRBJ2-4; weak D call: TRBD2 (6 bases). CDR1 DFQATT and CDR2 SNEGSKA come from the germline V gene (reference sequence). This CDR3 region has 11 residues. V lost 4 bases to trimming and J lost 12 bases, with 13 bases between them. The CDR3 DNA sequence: TGCAGTGCTATAGCGGCTTACTCTCAGTACTTC. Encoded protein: CSAIAAYSQYF.

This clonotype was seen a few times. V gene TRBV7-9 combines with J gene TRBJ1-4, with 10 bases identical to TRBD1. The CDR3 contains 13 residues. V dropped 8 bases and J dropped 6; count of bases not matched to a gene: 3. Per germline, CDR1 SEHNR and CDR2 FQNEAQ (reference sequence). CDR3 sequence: CASGTGDHEKLFF. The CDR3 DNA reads TGTGCCAGCGGGACAGGGGATCATGAAAAACTGTTTTTT.

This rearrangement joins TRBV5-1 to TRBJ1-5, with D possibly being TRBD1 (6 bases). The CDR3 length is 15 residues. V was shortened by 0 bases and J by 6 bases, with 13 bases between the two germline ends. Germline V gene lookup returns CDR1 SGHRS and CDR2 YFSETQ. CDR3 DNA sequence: TGCGCCAGCAGCTTGGATGGGGGGCAGGGTCAGCCCCAGCATTTT. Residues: CASSLDGGQGQPQHF.

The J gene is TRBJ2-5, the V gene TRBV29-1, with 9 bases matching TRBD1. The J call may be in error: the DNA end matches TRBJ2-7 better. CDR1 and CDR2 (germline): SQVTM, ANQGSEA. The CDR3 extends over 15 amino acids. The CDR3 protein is CSVYNRGRGTYEQYF. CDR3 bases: TGCAGCGTATATAACAGGGGGCGGGGAACCTACGAGCAGTACTTC.

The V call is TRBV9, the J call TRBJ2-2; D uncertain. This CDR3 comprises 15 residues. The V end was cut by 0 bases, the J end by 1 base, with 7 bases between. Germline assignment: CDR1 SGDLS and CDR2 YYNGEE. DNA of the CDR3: TGTGCCAGCAGCGTAGGTAATTGGAACACCGGGGAGCTGTTTTTT. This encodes CASSVGNWNTGELFF.

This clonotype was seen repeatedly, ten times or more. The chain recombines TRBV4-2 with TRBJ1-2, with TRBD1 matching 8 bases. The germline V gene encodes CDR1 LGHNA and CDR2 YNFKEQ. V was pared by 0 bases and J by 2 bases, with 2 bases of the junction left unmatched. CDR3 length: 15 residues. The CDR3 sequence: CASSQEWTGNYGYTF. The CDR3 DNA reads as TGTGCCAGCAGCCAAGAGTGGACAGGGAACTATGGCTACACCTTC.

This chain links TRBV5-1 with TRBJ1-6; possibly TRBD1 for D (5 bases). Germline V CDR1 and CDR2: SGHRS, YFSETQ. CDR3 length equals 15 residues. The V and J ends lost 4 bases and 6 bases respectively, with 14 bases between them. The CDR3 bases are TGCGCCAGCAGCCAAAGGACAAGTGGTAATTCACCCCTCCACTTT. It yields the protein CASSQRTSGNSPLHF.

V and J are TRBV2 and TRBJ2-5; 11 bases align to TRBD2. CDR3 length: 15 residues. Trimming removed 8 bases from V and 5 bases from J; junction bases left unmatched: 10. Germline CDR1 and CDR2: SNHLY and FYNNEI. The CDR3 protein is CASRLAGGPEETQYF. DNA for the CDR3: TGTGCCAGCCGGTTAGCGGGGGGGCCTGAGGAGACCCAGTACTTC.

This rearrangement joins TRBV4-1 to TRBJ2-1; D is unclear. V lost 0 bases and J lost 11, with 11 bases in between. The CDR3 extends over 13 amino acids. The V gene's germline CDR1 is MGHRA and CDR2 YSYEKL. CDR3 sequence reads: CASSQDKQFQQFF. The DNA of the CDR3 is TGCGCCAGCAGCCAAGATAAGCAGTTTCAGCAGTTCTTC.

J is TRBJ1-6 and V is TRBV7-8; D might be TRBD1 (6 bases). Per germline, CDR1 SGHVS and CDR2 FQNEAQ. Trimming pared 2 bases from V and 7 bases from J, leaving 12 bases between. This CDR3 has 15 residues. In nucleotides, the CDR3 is TGTGCCAGCAGCTTACGGGCAGGGGACAATTCACCCCTCCACTTT. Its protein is CASSLRAGDNSPLHF.

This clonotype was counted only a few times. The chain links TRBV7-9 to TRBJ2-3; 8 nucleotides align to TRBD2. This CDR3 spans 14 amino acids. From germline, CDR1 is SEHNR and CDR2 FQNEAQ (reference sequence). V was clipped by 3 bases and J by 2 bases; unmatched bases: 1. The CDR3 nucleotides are TGTGCCAGCAGCTTCGGGGGGGCCACAGATACGCAGTATTTT. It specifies CASSFGGATDTQYF.

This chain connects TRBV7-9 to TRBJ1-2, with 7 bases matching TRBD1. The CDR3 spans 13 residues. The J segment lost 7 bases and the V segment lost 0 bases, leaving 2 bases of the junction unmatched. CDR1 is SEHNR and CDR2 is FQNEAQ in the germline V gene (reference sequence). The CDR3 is CASSLADRSGYTF. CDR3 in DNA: TGTGCCAGCAGCTTAGCGGACAGGTCTGGCTACACCTTC.

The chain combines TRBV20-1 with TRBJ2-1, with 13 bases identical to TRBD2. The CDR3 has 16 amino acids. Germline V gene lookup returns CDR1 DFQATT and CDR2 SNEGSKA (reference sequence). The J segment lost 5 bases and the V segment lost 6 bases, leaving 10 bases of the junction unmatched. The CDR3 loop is CSAKTSGGSLHNEQFF. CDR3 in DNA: TGCAGTGCCAAGACTAGCGGGGGGTCCCTCCACAATGAGCAGTTCTTC.

The CDR3: CASGLGGPQHF. CDR3 in DNA: TGTGCTAGTGGTTTGGGCGGGCCCCAGCATTTT. V and J are TRBV12-5 and TRBJ1-5; D unclear. This CDR3 has 11 residues. CDR1 LGHNT and CDR2 FRNRAP come from the germline V gene. The ends were cut back, 1 base at V and 9 bases at J, with 4 bases in the middle.

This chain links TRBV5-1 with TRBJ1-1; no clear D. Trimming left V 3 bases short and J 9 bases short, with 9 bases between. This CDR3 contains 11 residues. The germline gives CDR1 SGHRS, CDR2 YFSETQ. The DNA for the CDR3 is TGCGCCAGCAGCTCCGGGATTCAAGCTTTCTTT. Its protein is CASSSGIQAFF.

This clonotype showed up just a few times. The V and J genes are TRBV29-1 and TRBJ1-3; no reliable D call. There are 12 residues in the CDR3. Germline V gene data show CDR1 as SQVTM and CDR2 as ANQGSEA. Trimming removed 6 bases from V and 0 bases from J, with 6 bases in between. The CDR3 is CSVRVSGNTIYF. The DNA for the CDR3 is TGCAGCGTGAGGGTCTCTGGAAACACCATATATTTT.

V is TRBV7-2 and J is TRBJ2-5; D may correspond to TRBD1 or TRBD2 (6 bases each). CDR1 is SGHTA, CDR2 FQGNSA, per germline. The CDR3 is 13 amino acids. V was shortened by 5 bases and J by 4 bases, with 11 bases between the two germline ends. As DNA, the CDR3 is TGTGCCAGCAGCGGGGGGCCACGAGAGACCCAGTACTTC. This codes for CASSGGPRETQYF.

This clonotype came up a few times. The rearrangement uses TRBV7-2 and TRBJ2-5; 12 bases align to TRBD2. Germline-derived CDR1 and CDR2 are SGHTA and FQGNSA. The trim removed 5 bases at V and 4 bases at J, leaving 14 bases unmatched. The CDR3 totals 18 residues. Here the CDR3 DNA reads TGTGCCAGCAGCACGACTAGCGGGGGAATTAAAAGCAGAGAGACCCAGTACTTC. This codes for CASSTTSGGIKSRETQYF.

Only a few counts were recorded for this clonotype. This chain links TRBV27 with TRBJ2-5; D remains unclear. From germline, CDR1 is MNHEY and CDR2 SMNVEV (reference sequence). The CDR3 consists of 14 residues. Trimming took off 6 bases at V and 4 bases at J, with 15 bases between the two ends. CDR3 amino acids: CASRSAPRAETQYF. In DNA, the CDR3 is TGTGCCAGCAGATCGGCACCCCGAGCAGAGACCCAGTACTTC.

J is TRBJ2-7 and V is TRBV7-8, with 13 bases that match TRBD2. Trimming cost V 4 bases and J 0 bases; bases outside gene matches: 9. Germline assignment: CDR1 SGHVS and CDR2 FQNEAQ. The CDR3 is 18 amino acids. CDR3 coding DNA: TGTGCCAGCAGCTCACGACTAGCGGGGGGCCAGAGCTCCTACGAGCAGTACTTC. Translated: CASSSRLAGGQSSYEQYF.

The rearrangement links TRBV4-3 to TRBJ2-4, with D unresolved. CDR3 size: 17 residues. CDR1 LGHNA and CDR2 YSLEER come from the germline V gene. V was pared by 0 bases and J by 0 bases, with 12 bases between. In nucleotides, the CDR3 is TGCGCCAGCAGCCAAGATAGGGCTCTGCTAGCCAAAAACATTCAGTACTTC. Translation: CASSQDRALLAKNIQYF.

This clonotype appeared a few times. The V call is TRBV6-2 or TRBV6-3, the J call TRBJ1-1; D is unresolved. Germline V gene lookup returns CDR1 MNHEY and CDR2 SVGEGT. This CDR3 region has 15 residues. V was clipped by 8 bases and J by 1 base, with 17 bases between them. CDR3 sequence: CASGVHRTSNTEAFF. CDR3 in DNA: TGTGCCAGCGGAGTTCATCGGACCTCGAACACTGAAGCTTTCTTT.

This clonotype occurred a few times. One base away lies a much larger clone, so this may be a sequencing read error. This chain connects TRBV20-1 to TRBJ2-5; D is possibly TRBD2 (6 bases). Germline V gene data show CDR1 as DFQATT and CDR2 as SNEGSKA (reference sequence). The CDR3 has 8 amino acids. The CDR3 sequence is CSPGGRFF. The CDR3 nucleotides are TGCAGTCCCGGAGGGCGGTTCTTC.

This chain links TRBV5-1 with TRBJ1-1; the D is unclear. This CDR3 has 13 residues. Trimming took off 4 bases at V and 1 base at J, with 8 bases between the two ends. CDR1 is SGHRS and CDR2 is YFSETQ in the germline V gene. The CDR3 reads CASSVRENTEAFF. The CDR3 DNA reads TGCGCCAGCAGCGTAAGAGAGAACACTGAAGCTTTCTTT.

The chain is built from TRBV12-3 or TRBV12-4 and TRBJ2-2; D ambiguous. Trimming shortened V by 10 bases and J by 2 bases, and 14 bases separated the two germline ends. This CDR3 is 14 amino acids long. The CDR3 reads CATEGLGNTGELFF. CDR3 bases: TGTGCCACCGAAGGATTGGGAAACACCGGGGAGCTGTTTTTT.

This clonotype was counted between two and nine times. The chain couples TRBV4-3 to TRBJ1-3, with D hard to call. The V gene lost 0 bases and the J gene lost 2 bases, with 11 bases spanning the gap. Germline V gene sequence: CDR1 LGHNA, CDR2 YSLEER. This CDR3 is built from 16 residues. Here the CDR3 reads CASSQDPRRPGNTIYF. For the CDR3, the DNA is TGCGCCAGCAGCCAAGATCCGCGGAGACCTGGAAACACCATATATTTT.

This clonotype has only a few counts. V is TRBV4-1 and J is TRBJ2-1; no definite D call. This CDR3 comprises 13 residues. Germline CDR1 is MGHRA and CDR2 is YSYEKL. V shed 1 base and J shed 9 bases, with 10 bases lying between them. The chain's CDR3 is CASSQVSAGEQFF. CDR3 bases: TGCGCCAGCAGCCAAGTCTCGGCAGGTGAGCAGTTCTTC.

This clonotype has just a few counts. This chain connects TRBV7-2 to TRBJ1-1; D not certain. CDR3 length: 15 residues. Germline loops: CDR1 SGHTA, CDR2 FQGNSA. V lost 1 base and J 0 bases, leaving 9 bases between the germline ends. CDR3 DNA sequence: TGTGCCAGCAGCTTAGGGGTGCGGATGAACACTGAAGCTTTCTTT. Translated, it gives CASSLGVRMNTEAFF. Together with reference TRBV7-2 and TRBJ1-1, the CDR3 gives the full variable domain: GAGVSQSPSNKVTEKGKDVELRCDPISGHTALYWYRQSLGQGLEFLIYFQGNSAPDKSGLPSDRFSAERTGGSVSTLTIQRTQQEDSAVYLCASSLGVRMNTEAFFGQGTRLTVV.